These T cell receptor beta chains were read from a single sample in a study of T cell responses to AZD1222 COVID-19 vaccine. TCRdb's table, derived via immunoSEQ multiplex PCR, lists solely in-frame clones and lacks some. The table shows 90,000 to 120,000 clones, with 87% occurring only once. Here the sequenced sample was peripheral blood, taken 28 days after the second AZD1222 dose. All receptors come from an adult who received the AZD1222 COVID-19 vaccine. Each CDR3 is given with its conserved first and last residue. Each record gives: J gene, D gene, V gene, clone size, CDR3 DNA, CDR3 protein. D genes are given only for firm matches. Clone sizes are given selectively: once, few, many, or a class where the clone is expanded.

J: TRBJ1-4; D: TRBD1; V: TRBV7-6; size: -; DNA: TGTGCCAGCAGCTTAGCGTGGGGCGGACAGGGGTCCAATGAAAAACTGTTTTTT; CDR3: CASSLAWGGQGSNEKLFF
J: TRBJ1-4; D: -; V: TRBV18; size: -; DNA: TGTGCCAGCTCTGTGACACCCGGGGTCGAAAAACTGTTTTTT; CDR3: CASSVTPGVEKLFF
J: TRBJ2-7; D: -; V: TRBV14; size: few; DNA: TGTGCCAGCAGCGAAGGACTATATCCGGTCTACGAGCAGTACTTC; CDR3: CASSEGLYPVYEQYF
J: TRBJ2-3; D: TRBD1; V: TRBV28; size: -; DNA: TGTGCCAGCAGTATTCCCGGACAGGTCACAGATACGCAGTATTTT; CDR3: CASSIPGQVTDTQYF
J: TRBJ1-1; D: -; V: TRBV9; size: -; DNA: TGTGCCAGCAGCGTAGGGCGGGGGGTGTCTGAAGCTTTCTTT; CDR3: CASSVGRGVSEAFF
J: TRBJ2-2; D: -; V: TRBV28; size: -; DNA: TGTGCCAGCAGTTTTCGGGGCGAAAACACCGGGGAGCTGTTTTTT; CDR3: CASSFRGENTGELFF
J: TRBJ2-7; D: -; V: TRBV3-1/TRBV3-2; size: -; DNA: TGTGCCAGCAGCCACTCTGGTGTAGGTTACGAGCAGTACTTC; CDR3: CASSHSGVGYEQYF
J: TRBJ2-1; D: TRBD2; V: TRBV5-5; size: -; DNA: TGTGCCAGCAGCTTGGAGGGACTAAAAGGCAATGAGCAGTTCTTC; CDR3: CASSLEGLKGNEQFF
J: TRBJ2-1; D: TRBD2; V: TRBV19; size: -; DNA: TGTGCCAGTAGTATGGCGGGAGGCCTCTACAATGAGCAGTTCTTC; CDR3: CASSMAGGLYNEQFF
J: TRBJ1-2; D: -; V: TRBV7-2; size: -; DNA: TGTGCCAGCAGCTTATTAGGGCACTATGGCTACACCTTC; CDR3: CASSLLGHYGYTF
J: TRBJ2-7; D: -; V: TRBV11-2; size: -; DNA: TGTGCCAGCACCAAAGTGGACGAGCAGTACTTC; CDR3: CASTKVDEQYF
J: TRBJ2-3; D: TRBD2; V: TRBV5-1; size: -; DNA: TGCGCCAGCAGCTTGACTAGCGGGGGCACAGATACGCAGTATTTT; CDR3: CASSLTSGGTDTQYF
J: TRBJ2-1; D: TRBD2; V: TRBV5-6; size: once; DNA: TGTGCCAGCAGCTTGGTATTGGCGGGAGGAAAAAAAAGTAATGAGCAGTTCTTC; CDR3: CASSLVLAGGKKSNEQFF
J: TRBJ2-1; D: TRBD2; V: TRBV11-3; size: -; DNA: TGTGCCAGCAGCTTAGAGTCAGGGAGGGACAATGAGCAGTTCTTC; CDR3: CASSLESGRDNEQFF
J: TRBJ1-5; D: TRBD1; V: TRBV27; size: once; DNA: TGTGCCAGCAGTTTATCCCTAGGGGGCCATCAGCCCCAGCATTTT; CDR3: CASSLSLGGHQPQHF
J: TRBJ2-2; D: -; V: TRBV7-6; size: -; DNA: TGTGCCAGCAGCCCAGGGGGAGGGGACACCGGGGAGCTGTTTTTT; CDR3: CASSPGGGDTGELFF
J: TRBJ1-1; D: -; V: TRBV7-3; size: -; DNA: TGTGCCAGCAGCCGCCTCCGACCAGGGTGGAACACTGAAGCTTTCTTT; CDR3: CASSRLRPGWNTEAFF
J: TRBJ2-1; D: -; V: TRBV4-3; size: -; DNA: TGCGCCAGCAGCCAGGGCACGGGAAAGACTACGAATGAGCAGTTCTTC; CDR3: CASSQGTGKTTNEQFF
J: TRBJ1-1; D: -; V: TRBV29-1; size: -; DNA: TGCAGCGTCTATCGGGAAGGCACTGAAGCTTTCTTT; CDR3: CSVYREGTEAFF
J: TRBJ1-1; D: -; V: TRBV4-1; size: -; DNA: TGCGCCAGCAGCCAGCCCACGGGGCGGGTCACTGAAGCTTTCTTT; CDR3: CASSQPTGRVTEAFF
J: TRBJ2-5; D: -; V: TRBV19; size: once; DNA: TGTGCCAGTAGTATCAAAGGGAGCCAAGAGACCCAGTACTTC; CDR3: CASSIKGSQETQYF
J: TRBJ1-4; D: -; V: TRBV7-9; size: few; DNA: TGTGCCAGCAGCTTAGGGGGGCAAGCTAATGAAAAACTGTTTTTT; CDR3: CASSLGGQANEKLFF